One sample yielded the 27 T cell receptor beta chains listed below, sequenced in a study of cytomegalovirus exposure and HLA in healthy donors. PCR was performed using 60 Vbeta and 13 Jbeta primers. Assay: immunoSEQ multiplex PCR; the TCRdb copy retains only in-frame clones and omits some. In the table there are over 150,000 clones, about four fifths of which are singletons. Sequenced: PBMCs. Every receptor here comes from a man between 50 and 59 years old in good health and CMV-seropositive.

This sequence joins TRBV11-2 and TRBJ1-2; the match to TRBD1 covers 10 bases. Germline CDR1 reads SGHAT; CDR2 reads FQNNGV. The CDR3 covers 14 residues. V gave up 5 bases and J gave up 5 bases; unmatched junction bases: 5. The CDR3 bases are TGTGCCAGCAGCCGCGGGACAGGGGATTATGGCTACACCTTC. It is translated as CASSRGTGDYGYTF.

The chain has TRBV12-2 and TRBJ2-5; the DNA was not used to check the table's D call, TRBD1. TRBV12-2 is reported as a pseudogene. This CDR3 comprises 16 residues. The CDR3 loop reads CASRLALQGARETQYF. The CDR3 DNA reads as TGTGCAAGTCGCTTAGCGCTACAGGGGGCTAGGGAGACCCAGTACTTC.

The genes are TRBV16 and TRBJ1-1; 10 positions match TRBD1. From germline, CDR1 is KGHSY and CDR2 FQNENV. This CDR3 contains 14 residues. V was pared by 4 bases and J by 3 bases, with 2 bases of the junction left unmatched. The CDR3 loop is CASSRTGGDTEAFF. CDR3 DNA: TGTGCCAGCAGCCGGACAGGGGGGGACACTGAAGCTTTCTTT.

This chain links TRBV5-1 with TRBJ2-7, with 14 bases identical to TRBD2. V dropped 4 bases and J dropped 6; count of bases not matched to a gene: 6. Germline lookup yields CDR1 SGHRS and CDR2 YFSETQ. The CDR3 is made up of 15 amino acids. This CDR3 reads CASSLGTSGGSEQYF. The CDR3 region has the DNA TGCGCCAGCAGCCTGGGGACTAGCGGGGGAAGCGAGCAGTACTTC.

The chain combines TRBV11-2 with TRBJ2-1; TRBD2 is a possible D gene (5 bases). V shed 3 bases and J shed 0 bases, with 12 bases lying between them. The CDR3 has 16 amino acids. CDR1 SGHAT and CDR2 FQNNGV come from the germline V gene. The CDR3 DNA is TGTGCCAGCAGCTTGTGGAGCGGAGGCTCCTACAATGAGCAGTTCTTC. Protein sequence: CASSLWSGGSYNEQFF.

This clone was found a few times. This chain joins TRBV20-1 and TRBJ2-5; D call uncertain. Trimming removed 5 bases from V and 5 bases from J, with 6 bases in between. CDR1 is DFQATT, CDR2 SNEGSKA, per germline (reference sequence). The CDR3 is made up of 10 amino acids. The CDR3 here is CSAQRETQYF. CDR3 nucleotide sequence: TGCAGTGCTCAACGGGAGACCCAGTACTTC.

This chain joins TRBV4-3 and TRBJ2-1; D possibly corresponds to TRBD2 (6 bases). The length of the CDR3 is 16 residues. Germline CDR1 and CDR2: LGHNA and YSLEER. The ends were cut back, 5 bases at V and 3 bases at J, with 17 bases in the middle. This CDR3 is CASSGDRTMGYNEQFF. In DNA form, the CDR3 reads TGCGCCAGCAGCGGGGATAGGACTATGGGCTACAATGAGCAGTTCTTC.

V is TRBV5-6 and J is TRBJ1-5; D perhaps matches TRBD1 (5 bases). Trimming stripped 1 base from V and 6 bases from J, with 11 bases between. The CDR3 covers 14 residues. CDR1 is SGHDT, CDR2 YYEEEE, per germline. For the CDR3, the DNA is TGTGCCAGCAGCTTGATGGGGGGATCTCAGCCCCAGCATTTT. This gives the protein CASSLMGGSQPQHF.

V and J are TRBV7-3 and TRBJ2-7, with 7 bases identical to TRBD1. The V gene end was trimmed by 5 bases and the J gene end by 3 bases; junction bases not matched to a gene: 7. Germline CDR1 SGHTA, CDR2 FQGTGA. This CDR3 region has 14 residues. The CDR3 DNA is TGTGCCAGCAGCGTCGACAGGGTGGGCTACGAGCAGTACTTC. It encodes CASSVDRVGYEQYF.

In this sample, this clone turned up once. The rearrangement uses TRBV5-4 and TRBJ2-5, with 9 positions matching TRBD2. Germline-derived CDR1 and CDR2 are SGHNT and YYREEE (reference sequence). The CDR3 spans 16 residues. J was trimmed by 5 bases and V by 4 bases; bases with no gene match: 12. CDR3 DNA sequence: TGTGCCAGCAGCCCCCTTGGGGCGGGAGGGGGTGAGACCCAGTACTTC. As protein: CASSPLGAGGGETQYF. The complete variable domain, with remaining parts taken from reference TRBV5-4 and TRBJ2-5, reads ETGVTQSPTHLIKTRGQQVTLRCSSQSGHNTVSWYQQALGQGPQFIFQYYREEENGRGNFPPRFSGLQFPNYSSELNVNALELDDSALYLCASSPLGAGGGETQYFGPGTRLLVL.

The V call is TRBV7-2, the J call TRBJ1-4, with D possibly TRBD1 on 5 matching bases. CDR3 length: 19 residues. V lost 3 bases and J lost 3, with 23 bases in between. CDR1 and CDR2 (germline): SGHTA, FQGNSA. The CDR3 DNA sequence: TGTGCCAGCAGCTTCGGGTATCAGGGCGGGGGTGCGGCTAATGAAAAACTGTTTTTT. Amino acid sequence: CASSFGYQGGGAANEKLFF.

The chain uses TRBV5-1 and TRBJ1-3; D gene uncertain. The germline gives CDR1 SGHRS, CDR2 YFSETQ. CDR3 size: 14 residues. V shed 4 bases and J shed 4 bases, with 12 bases lying between them. The CDR3 protein is CASSPARVGNTIYF. The DNA for the CDR3 is TGCGCCAGCAGCCCGGCCCGGGTCGGAAACACCATATATTTT.

The chain couples TRBV13 to TRBJ1-5, with D possibly matching TRBD1 (6 bases). The CDR3 spans 12 residues. V was shortened by 5 bases and J by 5 bases, with 7 bases between the two germline ends. Looked up from germline, CDR1 is PRHDT and CDR2 is FYEKMQ (reference sequence). The chain's CDR3 is CASSQGYQPQHF. The CDR3 nucleotides are TGTGCCAGCAGCCAGGGGTATCAGCCCCAGCATTTT.

The chain links TRBV7-9 to TRBJ1-2, with a tentative D call TRBD1 (5 bases). With 8 bases removed from V and 4 bases from J, the gap between germline ends came to 17 bases. Germline-derived CDR1 and CDR2 are SEHNR and FQNEAQ (reference sequence). There are 14 residues in the CDR3. The chain's CDR3 is CASSRWVGPYGYTF. The CDR3 coding sequence is TGTGCCAGCTCGAGATGGGTGGGGCCCTATGGCTACACCTTC.

The chain combines TRBV7-9 with TRBJ1-2; D is uncertain. This CDR3 is 15 amino acids long. Germline CDR1 and CDR2: SEHNR and FQNEAQ (reference sequence). V was clipped by 3 bases and J by 4 bases, with 15 bases between them. The CDR3 region has the DNA TGTGCCAGCAGCTTGGAGGGCAACCCATCCTATGGCTACACCTTC. Residues: CASSLEGNPSYGYTF.

V gene TRBV6-5 combines with J gene TRBJ2-5; the D gene is possibly TRBD2 (5 bases). Trimming cost V 5 bases and J 5 bases, with 12 bases left between them. The CDR3 covers 13 residues. Germline loops: CDR1 MNHEY, CDR2 SVGAGI. The CDR3 loop reads CASSSGLGETQYF. CDR3 DNA sequence: TGTGCCAGCAGTAGCGGCCTTGGGGAGACCCAGTACTTC.

The chain is built from TRBV28 and TRBJ1-2; D call uncertain. V dropped 6 bases and J dropped 2 bases, with 7 bases sitting between them. CDR1 and CDR2 (germline): MDHEN, SYDVKM. The CDR3 runs 12 residues. CDR3 coding DNA: TGTGCCAGCAGACTGTTGAACTATGGCTACACCTTC. Translating gives CASRLLNYGYTF.

The chain is built from TRBV28 and TRBJ1-5, with a weak D call TRBD1 (6 bases). The V gene's germline CDR1 is MDHEN and CDR2 SYDVKM. The ends were cut back, 2 bases at V and 4 bases at J, with 15 bases in the middle. The CDR3 totals 16 residues. CDR3: CASSLGSGGGNQPQHF. CDR3 nucleotides: TGTGCCAGCAGTTTAGGGTCGGGAGGGGGAAATCAGCCCCAGCATTTT.

This chain uses TRBV5-6 with TRBJ2-7, with 11 nucleotides matching TRBD1. Trimming at V came to 6 bases and at J to 5 bases, leaving 7 bases not matched to a gene. Germline-derived CDR1 and CDR2 are SGHDT and YYEEEE. CDR3 length: 14 residues. CDR3: CASTGGTGGNEQYF. The CDR3 coding sequence is TGTGCCAGCACCGGAGGGACAGGGGGTAACGAGCAGTACTTC.

The J gene is TRBJ2-6, the V gene TRBV28; D may be TRBD1 (6 bases). Germline values: CDR1 MDHEN, CDR2 SYDVKM. The CDR3 is made up of 14 amino acids. Between the trimmed V and J ends, which lost 6 bases and 2 bases, there was a span of 8 bases. This CDR3 reads CASRSGAGANVLTF. The CDR3 DNA reads as TGTGCCAGCAGGTCAGGGGCTGGGGCCAACGTCCTGACTTTC. Drawing the rest from reference TRBV28 and TRBJ2-6, the complete variable domain is DVKVTQSSRYLVKRTGEKVFLECVQDMDHENMFWYRQDPGLGLRLIYFSYDVKMKEKGDIPEGYSVSREKKERFSLILESASTNQTSMYLCASRSGAGANVLTFGAGSRLTVL.

The CDR3 DNA sequence: TGTGCCAGCAGCCCTATCATAGAGCCCCAGCATTTT. Translated: CASSPIIEPQHF. The chain carries TRBV5-4 and TRBJ1-5; no clear D gene. V lost 4 bases and J lost 8, with 10 bases in between. Germline CDR1 reads SGHNT; CDR2 reads YYREEE (reference sequence). This CDR3 has 12 amino acids.

This chain links TRBV7-2 with TRBJ2-1; the match to TRBD1 covers 7 bases. This CDR3 has 16 amino acids. The junction had 15 bases not matched to a gene; V was cut back by 5 bases and J by 8 bases. Germline-derived CDR1 and CDR2 are SGHTA and FQGNSA. DNA of the CDR3: TGTGCCAGCAGCATCGGGCCGGGTTCAGGGGGTGATGAGCAGTTCTTC. This codes for CASSIGPGSGGDEQFF.

The chain carries TRBV30 and TRBJ1-1, with a possible D match to TRBD1 (6 bases). CDR1 and CDR2 (germline): GTSNPN, SVGIG (reference sequence). The V end was cut by 6 bases, the J end by 0 bases, with 8 bases between. The CDR3 extends over 12 amino acids. The CDR3 loop reads CACRQVNTEAFF. DNA for the CDR3: TGTGCCTGCCGACAGGTGAACACTGAAGCTTTCTTT.

This sequence joins TRBV27 and TRBJ2-5; D is possibly TRBD1 (5 bases). CDR1 MNHEY and CDR2 SMNVEV come from the germline V gene (reference sequence). Trimming cost V 4 bases and J 6 bases, with 21 bases left between them. CDR3 length: 16 amino acids. CDR3 nucleotide sequence: TGTGCCAGCAGTTCCCGTGGGCAGCCCAACAGGAAGACCCAGTACTTC. It translates to CASSSRGQPNRKTQYF.

The rearrangement joins TRBV11-3 to TRBJ2-1; possibly TRBD1 for D (5 bases). Germline V CDR1 and CDR2: SGHNT, YENEEA. V was clipped by 3 bases and J by 12 bases, with 12 bases between them. The length of the CDR3 is 12 residues. CDR3 sequence: CASSFSTAPQFF. The DNA of the CDR3 is TGTGCCAGCAGCTTCTCGACAGCCCCGCAGTTCTTC.

This clone occurred a few times. V usage is TRBV7-2 and J usage is TRBJ1-5; 12 nucleotides match TRBD1. The CDR3 is made up of 16 amino acids. Germline V gene lookup returns CDR1 SGHTA and CDR2 FQGNSA. The V and J ends lost 5 bases and 7 bases, in that order; junction bases with no gene match: 9. The CDR3 bases are TGTGCCAGCAGCCGAGATGGGACAGGGGGCTTACAGCCCCAGCATTTT. Translating it yields CASSRDGTGGLQPQHF.

The rearrangement uses TRBV10-3 and TRBJ1-5; D is undetermined. CDR3 length: 16 amino acids. V gave up 6 bases and J gave up 2 bases, with 17 bases separating them. Germline assignment: CDR1 ENHRY and CDR2 SYGVKD. The CDR3 nucleotides are TGTGCCATCAGCTCTCCCGGCGAGGGAGGCAATCAGCCCCAGCATTTT. Its translation is CAISSPGEGGNQPQHF.